The 13 T cell receptor beta chains reported below all come from one sample, sequenced in a study of blood T cell repertoires in COVID-19. The assay was immunoSEQ multiplex PCR, and TCRdb's table has in-frame clones only and misses some. In the table there are about 180,000 clones, roughly 87% of which are singletons. The sequencing input was PBMCs or T cells enriched from blood (not recorded which). The receptor set was obtained from a woman aged 40 to 49 with acute COVID-19.

CDR3 amino acids: CATSQGLEGYGYTF. CDR3 DNA: TGTGCCACTTCCCAGGGTTTGGAGGGCTATGGCTACACCTTC. This sequence joins TRBV19 and TRBJ1-2, with D possibly TRBD1 on 5 matching bases. This CDR3 has 14 amino acids. In germline, CDR1 is LNHDA, CDR2 SQIVND (reference sequence). Trimming left V 10 bases short and J 4 bases short, with 19 bases between.

The chain combines TRBV18 with TRBJ1-5; D is perhaps TRBD1 (5 bases). Germline V CDR1 and CDR2: KGHSH, LQKENI. The CDR3 is made up of 16 amino acids. V lost 1 base, J lost 5 bases, and 15 bases lay in between. This CDR3 reads CASSPQPEGVDQPQHF. The DNA of the CDR3 is TGTGCCAGCTCACCACAGCCTGAAGGGGTGGATCAGCCCCAGCATTTT.

The V gene is TRBV7-9, the J gene TRBJ2-6; TRBD1 agrees at 7 bases. Germline V CDR1 and CDR2: SEHNR, FQNEAQ (reference sequence). The CDR3 runs to 17 residues. V lost 1 base and J lost 0; bases outside the gene matches: 3. The CDR3 protein is CASSLVGQYSGANVLTF. CDR3 nucleotides: TGTGCCAGCAGCTTAGTGGGACAGTACTCTGGGGCCAACGTCCTGACTTTC. Combining the CDR3 with reference TRBV7-9 and TRBJ2-6 gives the whole variable domain DTGVSQNPRHKITKRGQNVTFRCDPISEHNRLYWYRQTLGQGPEFLTYFQNEAQLEKSRLLSDRFSAERPKGSFSTLEIQRTEQGDSAMYLCASSLVGQYSGANVLTFGAGSRLTVL.

V usage is TRBV19 and J usage is TRBJ2-4; a possible D gene is TRBD1 (5 bases). From germline, CDR1 is LNHDA and CDR2 SQIVND (reference sequence). The V and J ends lost 3 bases and 0 bases respectively, with 12 bases between them. There are 16 residues in the CDR3. This CDR3 is CASSIGAEIAKNIQYF. DNA of the CDR3: TGTGCCAGTAGTATTGGGGCAGAGATAGCCAAAAACATTCAGTACTTC.

This rearrangement joins TRBV7-9 to TRBJ2-2, with TRBD1 identical over 7 bases. The V segment lost 4 bases and the J segment 2 bases; nucleotides outside the gene matches: 10. The CDR3 extends over 17 amino acids. Germline loops: CDR1 SEHNR, CDR2 FQNEAQ (reference sequence). CDR3 protein: CASSWASGQINTGELFF. The CDR3, as DNA: TGTGCCAGCAGCTGGGCCTCGGGACAGATTAACACCGGGGAGCTGTTTTTT.

Only one count was recorded for this clone. The gene calls are TRBV19 and TRBJ1-6; D may be TRBD1 (6 bases). Germline CDR1 and CDR2: LNHDA and SQIVND (reference sequence). The CDR3 extends over 12 amino acids. V was trimmed by 6 bases and J by 9 bases, leaving 9 bases between them. The CDR3 DNA follows: TGTGCCAGTAGCCTCAGGGGTTCACCCCTCCACTTT. Translated: CASSLRGSPLHF.

The chain has TRBV14 and TRBJ2-2; D gene unclear. This CDR3 contains 16 residues. Trimming removed 0 bases at V and 2 bases at J, with 10 bases between. Germline loops: CDR1 SGHDN, CDR2 FVKESK. This CDR3 reads CASSQDGTFNTGELFF. The DNA of the CDR3 is TGTGCCAGCAGCCAAGATGGCACATTCAACACCGGGGAGCTGTTTTTT.

The chain has TRBV19 and TRBJ2-3; the match to TRBD1 covers 9 bases. V lost 6 bases and J lost 3; bases outside the gene matches: 4. The CDR3 consists of 14 residues. The germline CDR1 and CDR2 sequences are LNHDA and SQIVND (reference sequence). The CDR3 DNA reads TGTGCCAGTAGGGACAGGGGAGGTACAGATACGCAGTATTTT. Translation gives CASRDRGGTDTQYF.

For the CDR3, the DNA is TGTGCCAGCTCACAGATACAGGGAGGGCCCGACTATGGCTACACCTTC. This gives the protein CASSQIQGGPDYGYTF. The genes are TRBV18 and TRBJ1-2, with D possibly being TRBD1 (6 bases). Trimming took 4 bases from V and 3 from J, leaving 18 bases between them. CDR3 length: 16 amino acids. Germline-derived CDR1 and CDR2 are KGHSH and LQKENI. The entire variable domain, with the rest obtained from reference TRBV18 and TRBJ1-2, is as follows: NAGVMQNPRHLVRRRGQEARLRCSPMKGHSHVYWYRQLPEEGLKFMVYLQKENIIDESGMPKERFSAEFPKEGPSILRIQQVVRGDSAAYFCASSQIQGGPDYGYTFGSGTRLTVV.

This clone appeared a single time. The chain combines TRBV6-1 with TRBJ1-2; 8 nucleotides line up with TRBD1. Germline V gene data show CDR1 as MNHNS and CDR2 as SASEGT. Trimming took 2 bases from V and 3 from J; bases not matched to a gene: 17. The CDR3 has 19 residues. The CDR3 reads CASSEKLSGGAGIHYGYTF. The CDR3 nucleotides are TGTGCCAGCAGTGAAAAGTTGTCAGGGGGCGCGGGAATACACTATGGCTACACCTTC.

V and J are TRBV4-2 and TRBJ2-1; 10 nucleotides match TRBD1. The germline CDR1 and CDR2 sequences are LGHNA and YNFKEQ. The CDR3 totals 15 residues. V shed 4 bases and J 9 bases; nucleotides not matched to a gene: 9. CDR3 coding DNA: TGTGCCAGCAGCCTTGAAGGACAGGGGGTTTTTGAGCAGTTCTTC. As protein: CASSLEGQGVFEQFF.

This clone came up a few times. The gene calls are TRBV27 and TRBJ2-7; D might be TRBD2 (6 bases). Germline V gene sequence: CDR1 MNHEY, CDR2 SMNVEV (reference sequence). V was shortened by 8 bases and J by 0 bases, with 14 bases between the two germline ends. This CDR3 is 14 amino acids long. CDR3 nucleotides: TGTGCCAGCGTACCGACCGGGAGCTCCTACGAGCAGTACTTC. Protein: CASVPTGSSYEQYF.

This chain connects TRBV3-1 (or the pseudogene TRBV3-2) to TRBJ2-5; the match to TRBD1 covers 10 bases. Per the germline V gene, CDR1 is LGHDT and CDR2 is YNNKEL (reference sequence). This CDR3 has 19 amino acids. V shed 0 bases, J shed 2 bases, and the junction held 12 bases outside the gene matches. CDR3 nucleotides: TGTGCCAGCAGCCAAGATTGGCGACAGGGGGCCAGAGTGCAAGAGACCCAGTACTTC. It is translated as CASSQDWRQGARVQETQYF.